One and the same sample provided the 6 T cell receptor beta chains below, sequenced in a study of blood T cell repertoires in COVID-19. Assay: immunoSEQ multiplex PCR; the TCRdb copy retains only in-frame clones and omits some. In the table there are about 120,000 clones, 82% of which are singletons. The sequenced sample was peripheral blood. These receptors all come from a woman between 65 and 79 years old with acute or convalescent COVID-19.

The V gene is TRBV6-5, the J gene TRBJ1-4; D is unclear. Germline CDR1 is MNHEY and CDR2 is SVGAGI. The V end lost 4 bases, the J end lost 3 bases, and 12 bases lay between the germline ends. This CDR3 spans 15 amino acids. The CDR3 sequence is CASSSAKISNEKLFF. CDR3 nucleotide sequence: TGTGCCAGCAGTTCCGCTAAGATATCTAATGAAAAACTGTTTTTT.

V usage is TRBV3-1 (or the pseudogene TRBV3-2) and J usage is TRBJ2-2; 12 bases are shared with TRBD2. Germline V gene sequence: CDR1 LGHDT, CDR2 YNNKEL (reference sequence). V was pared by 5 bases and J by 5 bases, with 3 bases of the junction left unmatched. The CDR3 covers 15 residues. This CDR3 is CASSKLAGGTGELFF. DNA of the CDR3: TGTGCCAGCAGCAAACTAGCGGGGGGAACCGGGGAGCTGTTTTTT.

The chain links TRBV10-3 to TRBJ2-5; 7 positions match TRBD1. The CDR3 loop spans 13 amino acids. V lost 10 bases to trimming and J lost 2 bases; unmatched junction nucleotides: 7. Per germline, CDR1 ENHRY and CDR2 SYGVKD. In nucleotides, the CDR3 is TGTGCCAGCGGGTCGGGACAGCAAGAGACCCAGTACTTC. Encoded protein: CASGSGQQETQYF.

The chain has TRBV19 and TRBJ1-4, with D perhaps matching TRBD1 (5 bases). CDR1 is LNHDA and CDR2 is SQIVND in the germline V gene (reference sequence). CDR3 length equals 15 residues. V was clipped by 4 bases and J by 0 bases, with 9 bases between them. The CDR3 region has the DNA TGTGCCAGTAGTACCTGGGGGGCAACTAATGAAAAACTGTTTTTT. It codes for CASSTWGATNEKLFF.

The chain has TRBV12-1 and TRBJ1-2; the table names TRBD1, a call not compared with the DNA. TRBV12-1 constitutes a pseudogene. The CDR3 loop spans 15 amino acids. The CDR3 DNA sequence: TGTGCCAGCAGCTTAACTGACAGGGCAACTCATGGCTACACCTTC. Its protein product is CASSLTDRATHGYTF.

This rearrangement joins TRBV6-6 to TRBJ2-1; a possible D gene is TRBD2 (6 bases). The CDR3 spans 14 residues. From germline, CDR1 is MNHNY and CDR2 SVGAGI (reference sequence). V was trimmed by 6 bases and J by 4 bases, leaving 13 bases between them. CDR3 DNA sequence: TGTGCCAGCAGGTGGGACTTGGCATACAATGAGCAGTTCTTC. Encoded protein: CASRWDLAYNEQFF.